The sequence of this T cell receptor beta chain was determined in a study of T cell repertoires in cytomegalovirus infection. Looking at the study overall: Public signatures in TCR beta pointed to CMV infection and matching HLA type. Study-wide results and limits: What dominated the ex vivo response were HLA-C-restricted CMV-specific TCR beta clonotypes.

TCRdb re-called the reads with MiXCR, one entry per CDR3 protein. The data contain more than 300,000 distinct CDR3 sequences, roughly 36% of them seen just once; the ten biggest clones take up approximately 13%. This clonotype appeared a few times. Its antigen remains unknown. Germline V gives CDR1 MNHEY, CDR2 SVGEGT. V trimming: 6 bases; J trimming: 8 bases; junction bases outside the gene matches: 1. The CDR3 has 13 amino acids. Here the sequenced sample was cultured PBMCs, taken from culture after CMV antigen stimulation. The clonotype comes from a human donor in good health (CMV status not recorded). Some clones in this sample may be carry-over from other donors' samples. This chain links TRBV6-2 or TRBV6-3 with TRBJ2-1; 13 nucleotides align to TRBD2. In nucleotides, the CDR3 is TGTGCCAGCAGACTAGCGGGAGGGGATGAGCAGTTCTTC. The encoded protein is CASRLAGGDEQFF.